A selection of T cell receptor beta chains follows, all from one sample in a study of PD-1 blockade in classical Hodgkin lymphoma. Generated by immunoSEQ multiplex PCR, the TCRdb table keeps only in-frame clones and is missing some. Here the sample spans about 92,000 clones, 83% being singletons. The sequences come from peripheral blood mononuclear cells (PBMCs), collected before the fourth cycle of nivolumab. The receptor set was obtained from a human donor with classical Hodgkin lymphoma. CDR3s include the opening cysteine and the closing phenylalanine or tryptophan. Fields, in order: V gene, clone size, D gene, J gene, CDR3 protein, CDR3 DNA. A D gene is named only where the DNA matches it firmly. Only some rows state a clone size, as once, few, many or a class for expanded clones.

TRBV4-3	-	TRBD1	TRBJ1-2	CASSWTGPTNYGYTF	TGCGCCAGCAGTTGGACAGGGCCTACCAACTATGGCTACACCTTC
TRBV18	few	TRBD2	TRBJ2-5	CASSTASGREDF	TGTGCCAGCTCAACCGCTAGCGGGAGGGAGGACTTC
TRBV6-5	-	-	TRBJ2-5	CASTSRAIHQETQYF	TGTGCCAGCACCTCCCGGGCAATTCACCAAGAGACCCAGTACTTC
TRBV5-4	-	-	TRBJ2-2	CASSLRADTGELFF	TGTGCCAGCAGCTTGAGAGCAGACACCGGGGAGCTGTTTTTT
TRBV6-6	-	TRBD2	TRBJ2-1	CASSWLAGGDEQFF	TGTGCCAGCAGTTGGTTAGCGGGAGGAGATGAGCAGTTCTTC
TRBV7-9	-	-	TRBJ2-2	CASSSLVGSGELFF	TGTGCCAGCAGCTCCCTGGTTGGGTCCGGGGAGCTGTTTTTT
TRBV6-5	-	TRBD2	TRBJ2-7	CASTMRDPGGEQYF	TGTGCCAGCACCATGCGGGATCCCGGGGGGGAGCAGTACTTC
TRBV10-3	-	-	TRBJ2-7	CAIRAVSSYEQYF	TGTGCCATCAGAGCGGTTAGCTCCTACGAGCAGTACTTC
TRBV2	-	TRBD1	TRBJ2-7	CASSGVGQGLYEQYF	TGTGCCAGCAGTGGGGTCGGACAGGGGCTGTACGAGCAGTACTTC
TRBV5-5	-	TRBD1	TRBJ1-4	CASSLRGRGTNEKLFF	TGTGCCAGCAGCTTGAGGGGGCGCGGGACTAATGAAAAACTGTTTTTT
TRBV10-3	-	TRBD2	TRBJ2-1	CAIRVEGLRDEQFF	TGTGCCATCAGGGTCGAGGGACTACGCGATGAGCAGTTCTTC
TRBV6-5	-	TRBD1	TRBJ1-2	CASTGTGVNGYTF	TGTGCCAGCACCGGGACAGGGGTCAATGGCTACACCTTC
TRBV27	-	TRBD2	TRBJ2-5	CASRTSVYGETQYF	TGTGCCAGCAGGACTAGCGTGTATGGAGAGACCCAGTACTTC
TRBV7-2	once	-	TRBJ2-7	CASSDGLAGVQYF	TGTGCCAGCAGCGACGGACTGGCTGGGGTGCAGTACTTC
TRBV19	few	-	TRBJ1-4	CASSMLVSEKLFF	TGTGCCAGTAGTATGCTGGTCTCTGAAAAACTGTTTTTT